The 4 T cell receptor beta chains in this list originate from one sample, sequenced in a study of blood T cell repertoires in COVID-19. Generated by immunoSEQ multiplex PCR, the TCRdb table keeps only in-frame clones and is missing some. Of about 210,000 clones listed, approximately 82% are singletons. Sequenced sample: peripheral blood. The receptor source for this set is a woman aged 50 to 60 with acute or convalescent COVID-19.

The V gene is TRBV7-2, the J gene TRBJ2-2; 10 bases agree with TRBD2. CDR1 and CDR2 (germline): SGHTA, FQGNSA. The V segment lost 0 bases and the J segment 6 bases; nucleotides outside the gene matches: 1. This CDR3 has 15 residues. The CDR3 region is CASSLAGTSAGELFF. CDR3 bases: TGTGCCAGCAGCTTAGCCGGGACTAGCGCCGGGGAGCTGTTTTTT.

The genes are TRBV6-5 and TRBJ2-1; D is undetermined. Per germline, CDR1 MNHEY and CDR2 SVGAGI. The CDR3 totals 15 residues. V was trimmed by 6 bases and J by 4 bases, leaving 16 bases between them. In nucleotides, the CDR3 is TGTGCCAGCAGGAGAGAGAGGCCAACATACAATGAGCAGTTCTTC. Translating gives CASRRERPTYNEQFF.

This clone was observed a few times. The CDR3 nucleotides read TGTGCCAGCAGCCTCGGGAGCGGGTTCTCCTACGAGCAGTACTTC. Residues: CASSLGSGFSYEQYF. The chain employs TRBV11-1 and TRBJ2-7; weak D call: TRBD2 (6 bases). Germline V gene sequence: CDR1 SGHAT, CDR2 FQDESV (reference sequence). The germline V and J ends were trimmed by 5 bases and 0 bases, with 14 bases remaining between them. This CDR3 spans 15 amino acids.

The CDR3 DNA reads TGTGCCAGTGCGGGGGGGTTGGACTATGGCTACACCTTC. Amino acid sequence: CASAGGLDYGYTF. The rearrangement joins TRBV28 to TRBJ1-2; D may be TRBD1 (5 bases). The CDR3 has 13 amino acids. The V end was cut by 9 bases, the J end by 3 bases, with 14 bases between. CDR1 and CDR2 from the germline V gene are MDHEN and SYDVKM.